Each of the 27 T cell receptor beta chains below was sequenced from the same sample in a study of regulatory T cells in long-lasting Graves disease. The time point denotes: newly diagnosed GD, antithyroid drugs for less than 3 months. The TCR library was made from RNA extracted from PBMCs. Relying on iRepertoire HTBI primers and Arm-PCR of CDR3 regions, the team built TCR beta libraries. TCRdb passed the multiplex PCR reads through MiXCR, listing each CDR3 protein once. The table includes some 560,000 distinct CDR3 sequences, around 16% detected once. Separately, the same data were catalogued under a study of T cells in Graves' hyperthyroidism and ophthalmopathy.

Sequenced here: peripheral blood mononuclear cells (PBMCs), sampled at new diagnosis, from a patient treated with antithyroid drugs. These receptors were collected from a woman aged 35-60 years with Graves disease.

The rearrangement uses TRBV27 and TRBJ1-6; D gene ambiguous. Trimming took off 3 bases at V and 5 bases at J, with 2 bases between the two ends. The CDR3 contains 12 residues. Looked up from germline, CDR1 is MNHEY and CDR2 is SMNVEV (reference sequence). CDR3 amino acids: CASSFNNSPLHF. The CDR3 DNA reads TGTGCCAGCAGTTTTAATAATTCACCCCTCCACTTT.

About this clonotype itself: This may arise from a read error, as a much more abundant clone is one base away. Without the conserved terminal phenylalanine or tryptophan, this CDR3 likely stems from a read error. This chain uses TRBV28 with TRBJ1-5; D unresolved. Germline assignment: CDR1 MDHEN and CDR2 SYDVKM. The CDR3 totals 12 residues. V shed 4 bases and J shed 7 bases, with 8 bases lying between them. The CDR3, as DNA: TGTGCCAGCAGTTCCCTGCGCCAGCCCCAGCATTCT. The encoded protein is CASSSLRQPQHS.

This clonotype was counted many times. This chain links TRBV12-3 or TRBV12-4 with TRBJ2-1, with 10 nucleotides matching TRBD1. Trimming at V came to 7 bases and at J to 2 bases, leaving 8 bases not matched to a gene. This CDR3 has 16 amino acids. CDR3 region: CASKRSGTGAYNEQFF. CDR3 nucleotide sequence: TGTGCCAGCAAGAGATCCGGGACAGGGGCCTACAATGAGCAGTTCTTC.

This clonotype was observed a handful of times. The gene calls are TRBV3-1 and TRBJ1-6; no firm D call. The CDR3 covers 14 residues. Germline CDR1 is LGHDT and CDR2 is YNNKEL (reference sequence). V lost 3 bases and J 6 bases, leaving 9 bases between the germline ends. CDR3 coding DNA: TGTGCCAGCAGCCATCCCCCCCCTAATTCACCCCTCCACTTT. It codes for CASSHPPPNSPLHF.

The rearrangement uses TRBV20-1 and TRBJ2-1; 7 bases are a match to TRBD1. V was clipped by 5 bases and J by 6 bases; unmatched bases: 4. Germline V CDR1 and CDR2: DFQATT, SNEGSKA (reference sequence). The CDR3 is made up of 12 amino acids. CDR3 sequence: CSALTGINEQFF. CDR3 nucleotides: TGCAGTGCTTTGACAGGGATCAATGAGCAGTTCTTC.

Regarding this clonotype: One junction end disagrees with the germline gene, perhaps due to a read error. The J gene is TRBJ1-6, the V gene TRBV6-1; D unclear. The germline V gene encodes CDR1 MNHNS and CDR2 SASEGT. CDR3 size: 14 residues. The CDR3 DNA follows: TGTGCCAGCGGAATCCGGGTAGGAAATTCACCCCCCCACTTT. Translation: CASGIRVGNSPPHF.

In this sample, this clonotype turned up a few times. The J gene is TRBJ1-1, the V gene TRBV6-1, with D unresolved. Germline CDR1 is MNHNS and CDR2 is SASEGT. The CDR3 is 14 amino acids. V dropped 7 bases and J dropped 0 bases, with 12 bases sitting between them. CDR3 nucleotides: TGTGCCAGCACAATAGACGGTCTGAACACTGAAGCTTTCTTT. Translating gives CASTIDGLNTEAFF.

For this clonotype: Given a much more abundant clone one base away, this may be a read error. The V gene is TRBV2, the J gene TRBJ1-6; no clear D gene. The CDR3 contains 13 residues. Per the germline V gene, CDR1 is SNHLY and CDR2 is FYNNEI. Here the CDR3 reads CASRRVASSPLRF. CDR3 bases: TGTGCCAGCAGGAGGGTGGCCAGTTCACCCCTCCGCTTT.

This clonotype appeared many times. The J gene is TRBJ2-2, the V gene TRBV12-3 or TRBV12-4, with TRBD2 identical over 16 bases. The V segment lost 6 bases and the J segment 7 bases; nucleotides outside the gene matches: 5. The CDR3 is 16 residues long. This CDR3 reads CASSRGLAGGIGELFF. The DNA of the CDR3 is TGTGCCAGCAGCCGGGGACTAGCGGGGGGGATCGGGGAGCTGTTTTTT.

This clonotype was observed at least ten times. The DNA of the CDR3 is TGCAGCGTTGAAGAGCAACAGTTATTTAACTATGGCTACACCTTC. Protein: CSVEEQQLFNYGYTF. The V and J genes are TRBV29-1 and TRBJ1-2; D not certain. The V end was cut by 0 bases, the J end by 1 base, with 12 bases between. CDR1 and CDR2 (germline): SQVTM, ANQGSEA. The CDR3 is made up of 15 amino acids.

The V gene is TRBV5-1, the J gene TRBJ2-6, with D hard to call. V lost 1 base and J 2 bases, leaving 13 bases between the germline ends. Germline lookup yields CDR1 SGHRS and CDR2 YFSETQ. The CDR3 is made up of 17 amino acids. CDR3 sequence: CASSLYLLSAGANVLTF. CDR3 nucleotides: TGCGCCAGCAGCTTGTACTTGTTGAGTGCTGGGGCCAACGTCCTGACTTTC. The full variable domain, its missing parts supplied by reference TRBV5-1 and TRBJ2-6, is KAGVTQTPRYLIKTRGQQVTLSCSPISGHRSVSWYQQTPGQGLQFLFEYFSETQRNKGNFPGRFSGRQFSNSRSEMNVSTLELGDSALYLCASSLYLLSAGANVLTFGAGSRLTVL.

On this clonotype itself: A much bigger clone sits one base away, suggesting this may be a read error. CDR3 residues: CASTPRRGTSPFYNEQFF. CDR3 coding DNA: TGTGCCAGCACGCCTCGCAGGGGCACCTCCCCTTTCTACAATGAGCAGTTCTTC. V is TRBV6-1 and J is TRBJ2-1; D may be TRBD1 (6 bases). Trimming stripped 7 bases from V and 3 bases from J, with 25 bases between. The CDR3 extends over 18 amino acids. Germline loops: CDR1 MNHNS, CDR2 SASEGT.

This sequence joins TRBV5-1 and TRBJ1-5; weak D call: TRBD1 (5 bases). V gave up 8 bases and J gave up 4 bases, with 16 bases separating them. The CDR3 spans 14 residues. Germline lookup yields CDR1 SGHRS and CDR2 YFSETQ. The CDR3 DNA sequence: TGCGCCAGTTCGCGGGGGGATTGGAATCAGCCCCAGCATTTT. It codes for CASSRGDWNQPQHF.

The chain has TRBV5-1 and TRBJ1-1; D is uncertain. Germline lookup yields CDR1 SGHRS and CDR2 YFSETQ. Trimming shortened V by 1 base and J by 0 bases, and 7 bases separated the two germline ends. The CDR3 length is 14 residues. CDR3 residues: CASSLNDLNTEAFF. For the CDR3, the DNA is TGCGCCAGCAGCTTGAACGATTTGAACACTGAAGCTTTCTTT.

The table lists this clonotype with many counts. This rearrangement joins TRBV29-1 to TRBJ1-2, with TRBD1 identical over 8 bases. CDR1 is SQVTM, CDR2 ANQGSEA, per germline. The CDR3 contains 12 residues. Germline trimming cut 7 bases from V and 8 bases from J; bases unmatched to any gene: 9. CDR3 loop: CSAQGAHYGYTF. CDR3 nucleotide sequence: TGCAGCGCGCAGGGGGCCCATTACGGCTACACCTTC.

This clonotype appeared many times. The rearrangement joins TRBV12-3 or TRBV12-4 to TRBJ2-3; D call uncertain. V lost 0 bases and J lost 6, with 7 bases in between. The CDR3 loop spans 13 amino acids. Here the CDR3 reads CASSLAIGDTQYF. The CDR3 DNA is TGTGCCAGCAGTTTAGCCATAGGGGATACGCAGTATTTT.

The chain combines TRBV6-1 with TRBJ2-7, with D possibly matching TRBD1 (6 bases). The CDR3 is 15 residues long. Germline V gene lookup returns CDR1 MNHNS and CDR2 SASEGT. Trimming pared 7 bases from V and 1 base from J, leaving 17 bases between. The chain's CDR3 is CASTGRGRGSYEQYF. The CDR3 DNA sequence: TGTGCCAGCACCGGACGGGGCAGGGGATCCTACGAGCAGTACTTC.

V usage is TRBV6-5 and J usage is TRBJ1-1, with D possibly TRBD1 on 6 matching bases. V was clipped by 0 bases and J by 4 bases, with 15 bases between them. The germline V gene has CDR1 MNHEY and CDR2 SVGAGI. The CDR3 spans 16 residues. As DNA, the CDR3 is TGTGCCAGCAGTTACTCGGGGGGCGCCTTGGGCACTGAAGCTTTCTTT. It encodes CASSYSGGALGTEAFF.

This clonotype has a count of ten or more. V gene TRBV2 combines with J gene TRBJ1-6, with D unclear. CDR1 and CDR2 from the germline V gene are SNHLY and FYNNEI. V lost 2 bases and J 4 bases, leaving 9 bases between the germline ends. The length of the CDR3 is 15 residues. In nucleotides, the CDR3 is TGTGCCAGCAGTGAATCAAGCGGGTATAATTCACCCCTCCACTTT. It yields the protein CASSESSGYNSPLHF.

The chain combines TRBV10-2 with TRBJ1-5; D is unresolved. Between the trimmed V and J ends, which lost 3 bases and 4 bases, there was a span of 4 bases. This CDR3 has 12 residues. Germline CDR1 reads WSHSY; CDR2 reads SAAADI. CDR3 sequence: CASSEMNQPQHF. As DNA, the CDR3 is TGCGCCAGCAGTGAAATGAATCAGCCCCAGCATTTT.

The table lists this clonotype with many counts. This CDR3 reads CASSLGTGGGTEAFF. The CDR3 nucleotides read TGTGCCAGCAGCTTAGGGACAGGGGGCGGCACTGAAGCTTTCTTT. The chain is built from TRBV11-2 and TRBJ1-1, with TRBD1 matching 11 bases. Germline V CDR1 and CDR2: SGHAT, FQNNGV. With V trimmed by 1 base and J by 4 bases, 2 bases remained unmatched. The CDR3 length is 15 residues.

This clonotype has just a few counts. Sequence at one end of the junction differs from germline and may be a read error. V gene TRBV12-3 or TRBV12-4 combines with J gene TRBJ1-1; D might be TRBD1 (5 bases). This CDR3 comprises 13 residues. CDR3 amino acids: CASSLGGFTETFF. CDR3 DNA: TGTGCCAGCAGTTTAGGGGGGTTCACTGAAACTTTCTTT.

The chain employs TRBV7-8 and TRBJ2-5, with no clear D. CDR1 and CDR2 (germline): SGHVS, FQNEAQ. Trimming pared 5 bases from V and 0 bases from J, leaving 13 bases between. The CDR3 loop spans 15 amino acids. CDR3 in amino acids: CASSPKNPNQETQYF. The CDR3 nucleotides are TGTGCCAGCAGCCCGAAAAATCCTAACCAAGAGACCCAGTACTTC.

The CDR3 reads CASSFRGTSNQPQHF. As DNA, the CDR3 is TGTGCCAGCAGTTTTAGGGGAACTAGCAATCAGCCCCAGCATTTT. The chain has TRBV12-3 or TRBV12-4 and TRBJ1-5; a possible D gene is TRBD1 (5 bases). Trimming took 3 bases from V and 0 from J, leaving 9 bases between them. This CDR3 comprises 15 residues.

Ten or more counts support this clonotype. V is TRBV2 and J is TRBJ2-7; TRBD1 is a possible D gene (6 bases). V lost 5 bases and J 0 bases, leaving 8 bases between the germline ends. Per the germline V gene, CDR1 is SNHLY and CDR2 is FYNNEI. This CDR3 spans 13 amino acids. CDR3 DNA sequence: TGTGCCAGCAGTATGGACAGCTCCTACGAGCAGTACTTC. It encodes CASSMDSSYEQYF.

This clonotype has just a few counts. The chain employs TRBV9 and TRBJ1-2; perhaps TRBD1 as D (5 bases). Germline V gives CDR1 SGDLS, CDR2 YYNGEE. V was clipped by 4 bases and J by 4 bases, with 17 bases between them. There are 15 residues in the CDR3. DNA for the CDR3: TGTGCCAGCAGCTCCCCGGGGGGTCCTCCCTATGGCTACACCTTC. Translation: CASSSPGGPPYGYTF.

This chain uses TRBV18 with TRBJ1-1, with 9 positions matching TRBD1. This CDR3 spans 18 amino acids. Germline CDR1 is KGHSH and CDR2 is LQKENI. With V trimmed by 3 bases and J by 1 base, 12 bases remained unmatched. CDR3 sequence reads: CASSPARDREDSNTEAFF. The CDR3 DNA sequence: TGTGCCAGCTCACCGGCCCGGGACAGGGAGGATTCGAACACTGAAGCTTTCTTT.